This TCR beta chain was captured in a study of T cell responses to AZD1222 COVID-19 vaccine. TCRdb's copy holds only in-frame clones and misses some; the assay was immunoSEQ multiplex PCR. The table has 100,000 to 150,000 clones, 80% to 90% seen once. In the case of this clone: Antigen: not known.

From germline, CDR1 is MNHEY and CDR2 SVGAGI. This CDR3 region has 14 residues. V shed 5 bases and J shed 7 bases, with 17 bases lying between them. Study-wide findings and caveats: AZD1222 recipients seropositive at baseline numbered only six or seven.

The sample was peripheral blood, taken on day 0 of AZD1222 vaccination. The rearrangement uses TRBV6-5 and TRBJ1-1; no definite D call. The receptor comes from an adult in good health. The CDR3 DNA reads TGTGCCAGCAGTCGAGTAGGGTTGTCGGTTGAAGCTTTCTTT. It is translated as CASSRVGLSVEAFF.